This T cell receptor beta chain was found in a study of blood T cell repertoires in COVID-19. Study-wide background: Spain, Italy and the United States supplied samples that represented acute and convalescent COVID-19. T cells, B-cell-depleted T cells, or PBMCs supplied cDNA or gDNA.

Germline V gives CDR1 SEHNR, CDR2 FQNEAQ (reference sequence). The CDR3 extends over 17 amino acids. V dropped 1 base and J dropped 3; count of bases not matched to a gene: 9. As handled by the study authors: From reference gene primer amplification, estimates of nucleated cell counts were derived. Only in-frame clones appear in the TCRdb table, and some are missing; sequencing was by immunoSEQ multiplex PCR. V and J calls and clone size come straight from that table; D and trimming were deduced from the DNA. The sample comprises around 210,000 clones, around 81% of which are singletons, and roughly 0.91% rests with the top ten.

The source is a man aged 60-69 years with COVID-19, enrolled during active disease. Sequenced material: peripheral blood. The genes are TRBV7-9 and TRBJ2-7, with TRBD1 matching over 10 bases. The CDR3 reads CASSLGLRGTGDYEQYF. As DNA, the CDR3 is TGTGCCAGCAGCTTAGGACTCCGCGGGACAGGGGACTACGAGCAGTACTTC.